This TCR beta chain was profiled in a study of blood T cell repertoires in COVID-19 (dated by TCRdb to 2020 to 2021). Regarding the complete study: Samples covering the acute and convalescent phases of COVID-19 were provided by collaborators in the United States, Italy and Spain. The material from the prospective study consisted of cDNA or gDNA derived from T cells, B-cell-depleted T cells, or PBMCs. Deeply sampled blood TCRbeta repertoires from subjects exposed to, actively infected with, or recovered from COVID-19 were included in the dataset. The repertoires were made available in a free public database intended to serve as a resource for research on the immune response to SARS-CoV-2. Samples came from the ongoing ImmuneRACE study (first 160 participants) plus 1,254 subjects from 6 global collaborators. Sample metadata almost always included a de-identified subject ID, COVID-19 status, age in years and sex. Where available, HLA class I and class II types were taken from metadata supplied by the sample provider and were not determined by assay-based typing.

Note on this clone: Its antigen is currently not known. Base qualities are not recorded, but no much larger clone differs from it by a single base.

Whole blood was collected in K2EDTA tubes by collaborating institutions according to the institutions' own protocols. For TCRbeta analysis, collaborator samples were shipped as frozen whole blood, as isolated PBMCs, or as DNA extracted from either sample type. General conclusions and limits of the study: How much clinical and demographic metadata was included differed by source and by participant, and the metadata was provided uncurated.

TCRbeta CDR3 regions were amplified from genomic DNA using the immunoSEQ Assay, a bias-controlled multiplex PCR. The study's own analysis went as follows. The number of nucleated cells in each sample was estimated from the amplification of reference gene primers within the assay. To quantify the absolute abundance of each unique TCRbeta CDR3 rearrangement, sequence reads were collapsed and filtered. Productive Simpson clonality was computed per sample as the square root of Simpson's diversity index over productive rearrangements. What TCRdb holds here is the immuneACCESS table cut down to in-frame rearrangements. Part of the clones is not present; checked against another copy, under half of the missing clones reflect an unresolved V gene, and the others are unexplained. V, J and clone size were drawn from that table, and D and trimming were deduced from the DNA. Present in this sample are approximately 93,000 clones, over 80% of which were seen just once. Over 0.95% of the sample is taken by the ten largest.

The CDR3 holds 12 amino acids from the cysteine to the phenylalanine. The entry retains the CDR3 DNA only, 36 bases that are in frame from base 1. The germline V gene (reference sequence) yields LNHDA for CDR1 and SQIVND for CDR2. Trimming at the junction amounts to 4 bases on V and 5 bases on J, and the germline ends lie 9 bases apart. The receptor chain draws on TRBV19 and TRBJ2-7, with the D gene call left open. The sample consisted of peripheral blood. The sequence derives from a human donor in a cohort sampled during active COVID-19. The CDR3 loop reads CASSTPIDEQYF. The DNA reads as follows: TGTGCCAGTAGTACCCCGATAGACGAGCAGTACTTC. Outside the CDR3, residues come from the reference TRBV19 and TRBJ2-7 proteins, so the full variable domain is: DGGITQSPKYLFRKEGQNVTLSCEQNLNHDAMYWYRQDPGQGLRLIYYSQIVNDFQKGDIAEGYSVSREKKESFPLTVTSAQKNPTAFYLCASSTPIDEQYFGPGTRLTVT.